The T cell receptor (beta chain) described here comes from a study of T cell responses to AZD1222 COVID-19 vaccine. The ends lost 0 bases at V and 4 bases at J; junction bases unmatched: 4. The CDR3 has 16 residues. Germline V gene data show CDR1 as SGHRS and CDR2 as YFSETQ. Repertoires were generated with immunoSEQ multiplex PCR, while TCRdb's copy carries only in-frame clones and drops some. This table holds about 200,000 clones, about 92% found once. The chain couples TRBV5-1 to TRBJ2-1; TRBD1 matches 10 bases. The source is an adult in good health. The sample consisted of peripheral blood, taken on day 0 of AZD1222 vaccination. CDR3 sequence reads: CASSLARTGGYNEQFF. The CDR3 DNA reads TGCGCCAGCAGCTTGGCCCGGACAGGGGGTTACAATGAGCAGTTCTTC.